Following are 32 T cell receptor beta chains from one sample sequenced in a study of cytomegalovirus exposure and HLA in healthy donors. The study ran its PCR with 60 Vbeta and 13 Jbeta primers. Method: immunoSEQ multiplex PCR; TCRdb's copy keeps in-frame clones and lacks some. Its table records about 190,000 clones. Input material: PBMCs. The source is a woman in her 30s in good health and CMV-seropositive.

The rearrangement uses TRBV5-1 and TRBJ2-7, with TRBD2 matching 12 bases. This CDR3 comprises 15 residues. Per the germline V gene, CDR1 is SGHRS and CDR2 is YFSETQ. Germline trimming cut 4 bases from V and 1 base from J; bases unmatched to any gene: 3. The DNA for the CDR3 is TGCGCCAGCAGCCGACTAGCGGGAGAGTCCTACGAGCAGTACTTC. It translates to CASSRLAGESYEQYF.

J is TRBJ2-1 and V is TRBV10-3; a weak D match, TRBD2 (7 bases). The germline CDR1 and CDR2 sequences are ENHRY and SYGVKD. This CDR3 comprises 18 residues. V gave up 7 bases and J gave up 8 bases, with 30 bases separating them. Here the CDR3 DNA reads TGTGCCATCACTCGGCTCCCTGGGGGAGGGGGTCGGGGAGATGAGCAGTTCTTC. Its protein product is CAITRLPGGGGRGDEQFF.

Here the CDR3 reads CASSPRDRLYGYTF. CDR3 bases: TGTGCCAGTAGTCCCCGGGACAGACTCTATGGCTACACCTTC. This chain links TRBV19 with TRBJ1-2; 7 bases agree with TRBD1. This CDR3 contains 14 residues. CDR1 is LNHDA and CDR2 is SQIVND in the germline V gene (reference sequence). The V segment lost 5 bases and the J segment 4 bases; nucleotides outside the gene matches: 7.

V and J are TRBV6-5 and TRBJ1-1; D may be TRBD1 (6 bases). Trimming removed 1 base from V and 3 bases from J, with 9 bases in between. CDR3 length: 14 amino acids. Per the germline V gene, CDR1 is MNHEY and CDR2 is SVGAGI. CDR3 sequence: CASSYWEGDTEAFF. For the CDR3, the DNA is TGTGCCAGCAGTTACTGGGAGGGGGACACTGAAGCTTTCTTT.

J is TRBJ2-7 and V is TRBV15; D is possibly TRBD1 (6 bases). The V and J ends lost 2 bases and 1 base respectively, with 9 bases between them. CDR1 and CDR2 (germline): LNHNV, YYDKDF (reference sequence). This CDR3 is 14 amino acids long. The DNA for the CDR3 is TGTGCCACCAGCAGAACAACAGGGTCCTACGAGCAGTACTTC. Encoded protein: CATSRTTGSYEQYF.

The J gene is TRBJ1-2, the V gene TRBV9, with a possible D match to TRBD1 (5 bases). Looked up from germline, CDR1 is SGDLS and CDR2 is YYNGEE. The CDR3 is 19 residues long. V was pared by 1 base and J by 3 bases, with 25 bases between. This CDR3 is CASSVSNGAGERPHYGYTF. The CDR3 region has the DNA TGTGCCAGCAGCGTATCTAACGGGGCGGGGGAGAGGCCCCACTATGGCTACACCTTC.

The gene calls are TRBV6-1 and TRBJ2-7; D is possibly TRBD1 (6 bases). CDR3 length: 14 residues. Trimming stripped 1 base from V and 4 bases from J, with 11 bases between. CDR1 is MNHNS and CDR2 is SASEGT in the germline V gene. CDR3 sequence: CASSEGHREYEQYF. As DNA, the CDR3 is TGTGCCAGCAGTGAAGGTCACAGGGAATACGAGCAGTACTTC.

The chain is built from TRBV6-6 and TRBJ2-4, with D perhaps TRBD1 (5 bases). CDR1 is MNHNY and CDR2 is SVGAGI in the germline V gene (reference sequence). V was clipped by 2 bases and J by 0 bases, with 11 bases between them. This CDR3 contains 16 residues. This chain's CDR3 is CASSYGRQIAKNIQYF. The CDR3 coding sequence is TGTGCCAGCAGTTACGGAAGACAGATAGCCAAAAACATTCAGTACTTC.

The chain recombines TRBV7-2 with TRBJ2-7, with 11 bases fitting TRBD2. The CDR3 length is 14 residues. Looked up from germline, CDR1 is SGHTA and CDR2 is FQGNSA. V shed 8 bases and J 3 bases; nucleotides not matched to a gene: 6. The CDR3 DNA reads as TGTGCCAGCCAGGGACTAGCGGCCAGCTACGAGCAGTACTTC. Translating gives CASQGLAASYEQYF. Variable domain in full (rest from reference TRBV7-2 and TRBJ2-7): GAGVSQSPSNKVTEKGKDVELRCDPISGHTALYWYRQSLGQGLEFLIYFQGNSAPDKSGLPSDRFSAERTGGSVSTLTIQRTQQEDSAVYLCASQGLAASYEQYFGPGTRLTVT.

The V call is TRBV10-1, the J call TRBJ2-3; 9 positions match TRBD2. The CDR3 spans 15 residues. The V gene end was trimmed by 0 bases and the J gene end by 4 bases; junction bases not matched to a gene: 2. Germline assignment: CDR1 WNHNN and CDR2 SYGVQD (reference sequence). CDR3 in DNA: TGCGCCAGCAGTGAGTCTAGCGGGAGCTCAGATACGCAGTATTTT. This gives the protein CASSESSGSSDTQYF.

The chain combines TRBV2 with TRBJ2-1, with 10 bases identical to TRBD2. CDR3 length: 16 amino acids. Germline-derived CDR1 and CDR2 are SNHLY and FYNNEI. The trim removed 7 bases at V and 4 bases at J, leaving 10 bases unmatched. The CDR3 spells CASTLIAGGVYNEQFF. In DNA form, the CDR3 reads TGTGCCAGCACTCTGATAGCGGGAGGCGTGTACAATGAGCAGTTCTTC.

The CDR3 nucleotides are TGTGCCAGCACCCCCCGAGAGACCCAGTACTTC. This translates into CASTPRETQYF. The gene calls are TRBV2 and TRBJ2-5; no firm D call. Germline loops: CDR1 SNHLY, CDR2 FYNNEI. CDR3 length: 11 residues. Between the trimmed V and J ends, which lost 7 bases and 4 bases, there was a span of 7 bases. Using reference TRBV2 and TRBJ2-5 for the parts outside the CDR3, the full variable domain is EPEVTQTPSHQVTQMGQEVILRCVPISNHLYFYWYRQILGQKVEFLVSFYNNEISEKSEIFDDQFSVERPDGSNFTLKIRSTKLEDSAMYFCASTPRETQYFGPGTRLLVL.

The genes are TRBV6-1 and TRBJ2-3, with 15 positions matching TRBD2. V lost 4 bases, J lost 1 base, and 6 bases stayed unmatched. CDR1 is MNHNS, CDR2 SASEGT, per germline. The CDR3 covers 18 residues. The CDR3 region has the DNA TGTGCCAGCAGTGGGACTAGCGGGAGGGTTATCGGCACAGATACGCAGTATTTT. Translation gives CASSGTSGRVIGTDTQYF.

V is TRBV2 and J is TRBJ2-5; 7 bases match TRBD1. The V segment lost 8 bases and the J segment 4 bases; nucleotides outside the gene matches: 7. The CDR3 runs to 13 residues. In germline, CDR1 is SNHLY, CDR2 FYNNEI. The CDR3 bases are TGTGCCAGCTCGCCCGCAGGGGGAGAGACCCAGTACTTC. Its protein is CASSPAGGETQYF.

This chain links TRBV19 with TRBJ1-5; D is undetermined. The ends were cut back, 5 bases at V and 5 bases at J, with 16 bases in the middle. This CDR3 is 15 amino acids long. Germline CDR1 LNHDA, CDR2 SQIVND (reference sequence). The CDR3 loop reads CASSVGGLWDQPQHF. Here the CDR3 DNA reads TGTGCCAGTAGTGTCGGCGGGTTGTGGGATCAGCCCCAGCATTTT.

The genes are TRBV7-6 and TRBJ2-2, with TRBD1 as a possible D gene (5 bases). CDR1 is SGHVS, CDR2 FNYEAQ, per germline. The CDR3 is 17 amino acids. The germline V and J ends were trimmed by 1 base and 5 bases, with 17 bases remaining between them. This CDR3 is CASSLGTTNKDTGELFF. CDR3 bases: TGTGCCAGCAGCTTAGGGACAACTAACAAGGATACCGGGGAGCTGTTTTTT.

This chain connects TRBV5-1 to TRBJ1-1; no definite D call. Germline values: CDR1 SGHRS, CDR2 YFSETQ. This CDR3 comprises 13 residues. V was shortened by 1 base and J by 6 bases, with 10 bases between the two germline ends. Here the CDR3 DNA reads TGCGCCAGCAGCTTGAGTGGGAGGCCTGAAGCTTTCTTT. This codes for CASSLSGRPEAFF.

The chain is built from TRBV14 and TRBJ1-3; D may be TRBD1 (6 bases). This CDR3 contains 14 residues. The V end was cut by 4 bases, the J end by 4 bases, with 11 bases between. Germline CDR1 is SGHDN and CDR2 is FVKESK. Here the CDR3 reads CASSPTGSGNTIYF. The DNA of the CDR3 is TGTGCCAGCAGCCCCACAGGGAGCGGAAACACCATATATTTT.

This chain links TRBV2 with TRBJ2-1; D ambiguous. Germline V lookup: CDR1 SNHLY, CDR2 FYNNEI. V lost 6 bases to trimming and J lost 5 bases, with 8 bases between them. This CDR3 has 12 residues. CDR3 bases: TGTGCCAGCAGGGTGACTGACAATGAGCAGTTCTTC. It specifies CASRVTDNEQFF.

V gene TRBV5-4 combines with J gene TRBJ1-2; 8 bases are a match to TRBD1. Germline-derived CDR1 and CDR2 are SGHNT and YYREEE (reference sequence). V trimming: 4 bases; J trimming: 6 bases; junction bases outside the gene matches: 11. The CDR3 totals 15 residues. The CDR3 protein is CASSLGQGRLDGYTF. CDR3 sequence (DNA): TGTGCCAGCAGCCTCGGACAGGGCCGACTAGATGGCTACACCTTC.

V and J are TRBV28 and TRBJ2-7, with 14 nucleotides matching TRBD2. CDR3 length: 16 amino acids. In germline, CDR1 is MDHEN, CDR2 SYDVKM. After removal of 5 bases from V and 0 bases from J, the junction contained 3 bases not matched to a gene. CDR3 region: CASSAGLAGDSYEQYF. DNA of the CDR3: TGTGCCAGCAGTGCGGGACTAGCGGGGGACTCCTACGAGCAGTACTTC.

V gene TRBV7-8 combines with J gene TRBJ2-7; 11 positions agree with TRBD2. The CDR3 has 16 residues. Germline lookup yields CDR1 SGHVS and CDR2 FQNEAQ. V lost 1 base, J lost 4 bases, and 6 bases stayed unmatched. CDR3 DNA sequence: TGTGCCAGCAGCTTAGGGGCCGGGACTAGCGGATACGAGCAGTACTTC. It specifies CASSLGAGTSGYEQYF. Looking up the rest from reference TRBV7-8 and TRBJ2-7 gives the full variable domain: GAGVSQSPRYKVAKRGQDVALRCDPISGHVSLFWYQQALGQGPEFLTYFQNEAQLDKSGLPSDRFFAERPEGSVSTLKIQRTQQEDSAVYLCASSLGAGTSGYEQYFGPGTRLTVT.

The chain combines TRBV27 with TRBJ2-1; maybe TRBD2 (5 bases). Trimming shortened V by 3 bases and J by 1 base, and 7 bases separated the two germline ends. The germline gives CDR1 MNHEY, CDR2 SMNVEV (reference sequence). The CDR3 consists of 14 residues. The CDR3 loop is CASSFGVSYNEQFF. The CDR3 coding sequence is TGTGCCAGCAGTTTCGGGGTTTCCTACAATGAGCAGTTCTTC.

V gene TRBV11-3 combines with J gene TRBJ2-3, with D tentatively TRBD1 (6 bases). Germline CDR1 reads SGHNT; CDR2 reads YENEEA. The CDR3 has 14 residues. With 3 bases removed from V and 12 bases from J, the gap between germline ends came to 19 bases. CDR3: CASSFTGRAVDQYF. The CDR3 DNA is TGTGCCAGCAGCTTTACAGGGCGAGCAGTCGACCAGTATTTT. Complete variable domain (other parts from reference TRBV11-3 and TRBJ2-3): EAGVVQSPRYKIIEKKQPVAFWCNPISGHNTLYWYLQNLGQGPELLIRYENEEAVDDSQLPKDRFSAERLKGVDSTLKIQPAELGDSAVYLCASSFTGRAVDQYFGPGTRLTVL.

The V gene is TRBV7-2, the J gene TRBJ1-5, with 7 nucleotides matching TRBD1. The germline CDR1 and CDR2 sequences are SGHTA and FQGNSA. J was trimmed by 0 bases and V by 8 bases; bases with no gene match: 7. This CDR3 is 15 amino acids long. The CDR3 DNA reads as TGTGCCAGCGCATTTACAGGGGATAGCAATCAGCCCCAGCATTTT. Protein product: CASAFTGDSNQPQHF.

The chain employs TRBV19 and TRBJ1-1, with 7 bases matching TRBD1. In germline, CDR1 is LNHDA, CDR2 SQIVND (reference sequence). The CDR3 length is 15 residues. V lost 5 bases and J lost 12; bases outside the gene matches: 18. CDR3 DNA: TGTGCCAGTAGTTATGTGTGGCTAGGGGGCGCGAGGACTTTCTTT. This sequence encodes CASSYVWLGGARTFF.

This chain links TRBV29-1 with TRBJ2-5, with 11 bases fitting TRBD1. CDR3 length: 14 residues. V lost 3 bases, J lost 5 bases, and 5 bases stayed unmatched. Germline CDR1 SQVTM, CDR2 ANQGSEA. The CDR3, as DNA: TGCAGCGTTGAGAGGACAGGGGGCTCGGAGACCCAGTACTTC. It specifies CSVERTGGSETQYF.

This chain uses TRBV19 with TRBJ2-7; TRBD2 matches 7 bases. Germline CDR1 reads LNHDA; CDR2 reads SQIVND (reference sequence). This CDR3 contains 15 residues. Germline trimming cut 2 bases from V and 0 bases from J; bases unmatched to any gene: 4. The CDR3 DNA reads as TGTGCCAGTAGTATACAGGGACTACCCTCCTACGAGCAGTACTTC. It yields the protein CASSIQGLPSYEQYF.

The chain employs TRBV29-1 and TRBJ2-2; 7 bases are a match to TRBD1. The CDR3 contains 12 residues. The germline gives CDR1 SQVTM, CDR2 ANQGSEA. Unmatched junction bases numbered 2, after V lost 4 bases and J lost 6 bases. CDR3 loop: CSVVGGSGELFF. In DNA form, the CDR3 reads TGCAGCGTTGTAGGGGGCTCCGGGGAGCTGTTTTTT.

This chain joins TRBV7-2 and TRBJ2-1; tentatively, D is TRBD2 (5 bases). CDR1 is SGHTA and CDR2 is FQGNSA in the germline V gene. V was clipped by 5 bases and J by 6 bases, with 11 bases between them. The CDR3 has 13 amino acids. The CDR3 nucleotides are TGTGCCAGCAGCCCTCGGGATTTCAATGAGCAGTTCTTC. Protein product: CASSPRDFNEQFF.

The chain employs TRBV25-1 and TRBJ1-4, with a possible D match to TRBD1 (5 bases). V shed 5 bases and J shed 5 bases, with 12 bases lying between them. The germline V gene encodes CDR1 MGHDK and CDR2 SYGVNS. This CDR3 spans 14 amino acids. The CDR3 spells CASSRQLKNEKLFF. CDR3 bases: TGTGCCAGCAGTAGACAGTTAAAAAATGAAAAACTGTTTTTT.

The chain uses TRBV7-9 and TRBJ2-7; possible D gene TRBD2, 5 bases. This CDR3 is built from 13 residues. Germline lookup yields CDR1 SEHNR and CDR2 FQNEAQ (reference sequence). Trimming removed 1 base from V and 5 bases from J, with 9 bases in between. The CDR3 here is CASSLGESHEQYF. The CDR3 DNA reads as TGTGCCAGCAGCTTAGGGGAGAGCCACGAGCAGTACTTC.